This T cell receptor (beta chain) is drawn from a study of sequential checkpoint blockade in melanoma. This CDR3 is built from 15 residues. The trim removed 5 bases at V and 7 bases at J, leaving 6 bases unmatched. The germline CDR1 and CDR2 sequences are SGHNT and YENEEA. Using immunoSEQ multiplex PCR, the repertoire was profiled, and TCRdb retains in-frame clones only, with some absent. This table has tens of thousands of clones, roughly 27% appearing once. The treatment was: randomized to nivolumab then ipilimumab (arm A) or the reverse (arm B). A few counts support this clone. The input for sequencing was tumor tissue (inferred from file names), taken from a patient given nivolumab and ipilimumab in sequence. This clonotype was sampled from a human donor with melanoma. The V and J genes are TRBV11-3 and TRBJ2-3; 13 bases match TRBD2. The CDR3 bases are TGTGCCAGCAGCACCGGGACTAGCGGGGCCAATACGCAGTATTTT. This translates into CASSTGTSGANTQYF.